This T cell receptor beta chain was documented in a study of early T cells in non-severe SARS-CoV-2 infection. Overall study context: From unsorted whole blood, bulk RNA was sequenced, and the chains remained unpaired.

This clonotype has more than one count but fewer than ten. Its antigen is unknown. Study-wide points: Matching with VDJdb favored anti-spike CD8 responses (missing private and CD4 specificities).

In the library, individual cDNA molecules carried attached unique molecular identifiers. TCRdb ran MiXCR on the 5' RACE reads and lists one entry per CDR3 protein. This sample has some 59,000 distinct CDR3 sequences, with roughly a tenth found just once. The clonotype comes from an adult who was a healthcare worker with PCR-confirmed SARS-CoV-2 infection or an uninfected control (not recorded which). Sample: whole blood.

The CDR3 region is CSAGRDRVNEQFF. DNA of the CDR3: TGCAGCGCGGGCCGGGACAGAGTCAATGAGCAGTTCTTC. The V and J genes are TRBV29-1 and TRBJ2-1; 7 positions agree with TRBD1. This CDR3 has 13 amino acids. Trimming removed 7 bases from V and 6 bases from J; junction bases left unmatched: 9. From germline, CDR1 is SQVTM and CDR2 ANQGSEA.